Here is one T cell receptor (beta chain) with its context. The germline V gene encodes CDR1 LNHDA and CDR2 SQIVND (reference sequence). CDR3 length: 20 amino acids. The V end lost 7 bases, the J end lost 0 bases, and 28 bases lay between the germline ends. Authors' analysis steps: Amplification from reference gene primers served as the basis for estimated nucleated cell counts. Profiled with immunoSEQ multiplex PCR; TCRdb holds only in-frame clones, not every one. V, J and clone size are those of that table, while D and trimming were read from the DNA. Of 85,000 to 130,000 clones listed, roughly 90% were seen once; the top ten hold 5.5% to 8%. The data are from a study of blood T cell repertoires in COVID-19. Study summary: T cells, B-cell-depleted T cells, or PBMCs supplied cDNA or gDNA.

The receptor comes from a woman aged 60 to 75 with acute or convalescent COVID-19. Material: peripheral blood. The V gene is TRBV19, the J gene TRBJ1-5; D gene unclear. The DNA of the CDR3 is TGTGCCAGTACCCAAATCTGGGGAGGTCTAGGGCGGAATAGCAATCAGCCCCAGCATTTT. As protein: CASTQIWGGLGRNSNQPQHF. The full variable domain, with the rest looked up from reference TRBV19 and TRBJ1-5, is DGGITQSPKYLFRKEGQNVTLSCEQNLNHDAMYWYRQDPGQGLRLIYYSQIVNDFQKGDIAEGYSVSREKKESFPLTVTSAQKNPTAFYLCASTQIWGGLGRNSNQPQHFGDGTRLSIL.